This T cell receptor beta chain was profiled in a study of blood T cell repertoires in COVID-19. Study-level background: There were acute and convalescent COVID-19 samples, and they came from the United States, Italy and Spain. Nucleic acid was either cDNA or gDNA, and it came from T cells, B-cell-depleted T cells, or PBMCs.

The germline V gene encodes CDR1 LGHDT and CDR2 YNNKEL (reference sequence). Trimming pared 0 bases from V and 0 bases from J, leaving 8 bases between. CDR3 size: 16 residues. Only in-frame clones appear in the TCRdb table, and some are missing; sequencing was by immunoSEQ multiplex PCR. The repertoire holds some 140,000 clones, with around 80% as singletons. V gene TRBV3-1 (or the pseudogene TRBV3-2) combines with J gene TRBJ1-4; weak D call: TRBD1 (5 bases). The specimen sequenced was peripheral blood. This clonotype originated in a man aged 80 or over with acute or convalescent COVID-19. The CDR3 region is CASSQDQGATNEKLFF. Written as DNA, the CDR3 is TGTGCCAGCAGCCAAGACCAAGGGGCAACTAATGAAAAACTGTTTTTT.